The next 14 T cell receptor beta chains were all read from a single sample in a study of T cells in Graves' hyperthyroidism and ophthalmopathy. Amplified TCR beta CDR3 regions came from RNA transcripts. Using the HTBI primer set, a first-round RT-PCR was run on the TCR CDR3. Using its own MiXCR run on the multiplex PCR reads, TCRdb lists one record per CDR3 protein. The data hold 550,000 to 600,000 distinct CDR3 sequences, with about 45% observed a single time. Material: peripheral blood or thyroid tissue (not recorded which). These TCRs come from an adult woman with Graves' disease, either hyperthyroidism or ophthalmopathy (not recorded which).

This clonotype has a handful of counts. The V gene is TRBV5-6, the J gene TRBJ2-6; 9 bases fit TRBD2. The V gene end was trimmed by 5 bases and the J gene end by 2 bases; junction bases not matched to a gene: 11. Germline lookup yields CDR1 SGHDT and CDR2 YYEEEE. This CDR3 is 18 amino acids long. CDR3 DNA: TGTGCCAGCAGTTCTCCGGGACTAGCTGTAGCTGGGGCCAACGTCCTGACTTTC. This gives the protein CASSSPGLAVAGANVLTF.

To note about this clonotype: Germline and junction disagree at one end, which may indicate a read error. The rearrangement links TRBV7-7 to TRBJ2-6; TRBD1 matches at 7 bases. The CDR3 is 17 amino acids. Germline assignment: CDR1 SSHAT and CDR2 FNYEAQ (reference sequence). CDR3 loop: CASSLGSGGDSSNVLTF. CDR3 bases: TGTGCTAGCAGCTTAGGTTCGGGTGGGGACAGCTCCAACGTCCTGACTTTC.

The sample holds many counts of this clonotype. The chain employs TRBV7-8 and TRBJ1-6; TRBD1 aligns across 9 bases. Trimming removed 5 bases from V and 9 bases from J; junction bases left unmatched: 11. CDR1 and CDR2 from the germline V gene are SGHVS and FQNEAQ. CDR3 length equals 16 residues. CDR3 bases: TGTGCCAGCAGCGCTACCCCACAGGGGGCGATTTCACCCCTCCACTTT. This translates into CASSATPQGAISPLHF.

This clonotype occurred many times. This sequence joins TRBV13 and TRBJ2-7, with 11 bases matching TRBD1. The germline gives CDR1 PRHDT, CDR2 FYEKMQ (reference sequence). There are 15 residues in the CDR3. V trimming: 4 bases; J trimming: 3 bases; junction bases outside the gene matches: 5. The CDR3 DNA is TGTGCCAGCAGCTCCCGGGACAGGGGGAACTACGAGCAGTACTTC. Protein product: CASSSRDRGNYEQYF. The whole variable domain, remainder taken from reference TRBV13 and TRBJ2-7, is AAGVIQSPRHLIKEKRETATLKCYPIPRHDTVYWYQQGPGQDPQFLISFYEKMQSDKGSIPDRFSAQQFSDYHSELNMSSLELGDSALYFCASSSRDRGNYEQYFGPGTRLTVT.

This clonotype has only a few counts. The CDR3 region has the DNA TGTGCCAGCAGTGACCGAAGTGACGGGGAGCTGTTTTTT. This gives the protein CASSDRSDGELFF. This chain connects TRBV25-1 to TRBJ2-2; no reliable D call. V lost 3 bases to trimming and J lost 7 bases, with 9 bases between them. Looked up from germline, CDR1 is MGHDK and CDR2 is SYGVNS. This CDR3 region has 13 residues.

The chain uses TRBV10-3 and TRBJ2-5; the D call may be TRBD1 or TRBD2 (5 bases each). The CDR3 extends over 16 amino acids. CDR1 and CDR2 (germline): ENHRY, SYGVKD. V lost 4 bases and J 5 bases, leaving 20 bases between the germline ends. The CDR3, as DNA: TGTGCCATCAGTGCTATGAGGGGCCTCGAGAGCGAGACCCAGTACTTC. Its protein is CAISAMRGLESETQYF.

The chain employs TRBV7-2 and TRBJ2-7; 11 nucleotides line up with TRBD1. The V segment lost 5 bases and the J segment 3 bases; nucleotides outside the gene matches: 6. Germline CDR1 is SGHTA and CDR2 is FQGNSA. The CDR3 runs 15 residues. The chain's CDR3 is CASSREGTGGYEQYF. CDR3 in DNA: TGTGCCAGCAGCCGCGAAGGGACAGGGGGCTACGAGCAGTACTTC.

CDR3 residues: CSAKGWNEQYF. The CDR3 nucleotides read TGCAGTGCTAAGGGTTGGAATGAGCAGTACTTC. The V gene is TRBV20-1, the J gene TRBJ2-7; D is uncertain. Deletions cut 4 bases from V and 7 bases from J, with 11 bases between. The CDR3 consists of 11 residues. Germline CDR1 reads DFQATT; CDR2 reads SNEGSKA (reference sequence).

Here the CDR3 reads CASSWPGGEAEAFF. CDR3 sequence (DNA): TGTGCCAGCAGTTGGCCGGGGGGCGAGGCTGAAGCTTTCTTT. The rearrangement uses TRBV12-3 or TRBV12-4 and TRBJ1-1; D perhaps matches TRBD1 (6 bases). Trimming took 4 bases from V and 6 from J, leaving 15 bases between them. The length of the CDR3 is 14 residues.

Ten or more counts support this clonotype. The rearrangement uses TRBV7-9 and TRBJ2-7; D might be TRBD1 (8 bases). This CDR3 has 15 residues. Trimming left V 3 bases short and J 5 bases short, with 17 bases between. Germline V gives CDR1 SEHNR, CDR2 FQNEAQ (reference sequence). DNA of the CDR3: TGTGCCAGCAGCTTGGCTCAACAGGGGGGGGACGAGCAGTACTTC. As protein: CASSLAQQGGDEQYF.

The chain combines TRBV7-3 with TRBJ2-5; 8 nucleotides agree with TRBD1. The junction had 9 bases not matched to a gene; V was cut back by 4 bases and J by 2 bases. There are 16 residues in the CDR3. Germline V CDR1 and CDR2: SGHTA, FQGTGA. The CDR3: CASSSNGWDRQETQYF. The CDR3 DNA sequence: TGTGCCAGCAGCTCAAACGGGTGGGACAGGCAAGAGACCCAGTACTTC.

Many counts were recorded for this clonotype. The V and J genes are TRBV7-8 and TRBJ1-1, with 8 bases matching TRBD1. Germline assignment: CDR1 SGHVS and CDR2 FQNEAQ. Trimming at V came to 5 bases and at J to 4 bases, leaving 6 bases not matched to a gene. The CDR3 extends over 14 amino acids. The CDR3 bases are TGTGCCAGCAGCACCGACAGGGGAAGCACTGAAGCTTTCTTT. The encoded protein is CASSTDRGSTEAFF.

The chain carries TRBV29-1 and TRBJ2-5, with a weak D call TRBD2 (6 bases). Trimming removed 3 bases from V and 2 bases from J, with 13 bases in between. The CDR3 has 14 residues. Germline loops: CDR1 SQVTM, CDR2 ANQGSEA. This chain's CDR3 is CSVEDGRGQETQYF. CDR3 nucleotides: TGCAGCGTTGAGGACGGGAGAGGACAAGAGACCCAGTACTTC.

This clonotype was picked up one time. Germline and junction disagree at one end, which may indicate a read error. This sequence joins TRBV20-1 and TRBJ1-2; D gene unclear. The CDR3 covers 13 residues. CDR1 is DFQATT, CDR2 SNEGSKA, per germline (reference sequence). The DNA for the CDR3 is TGCAGTGCTAGAGATTCGGCGGGCTATGCCTACACCTTC. It codes for CSARDSAGYAYTF.